This T cell receptor (beta chain) was sequenced for a study of CD8 T cells in Susac syndrome. Study background: Blood was drawn from Susac syndrome patients while they were therapy-naive, on corticosteroids, or on intravenous immunoglobulin alone.

Reverse transcription of about 0.5 to 1 ug RNA used random hexamers. TCRdb passed the immunoSEQ multiplex PCR reads through MiXCR, listing each CDR3 protein once. Of some 240,000 distinct CDR3 sequences listed, almost 97% are singletons. Sequencing of TCR beta was performed on blood CD8+ T cells and on blood CD4+ T cells. The material sequenced was CD4+ T cells from PBMCs. This TCR came from a human donor with Susac syndrome.

DNA for the CDR3: TGTGCCAGCAGTTACCATTCGCGGGGCACAGATACGCAGTATTTT. It translates to CASSYHSRGTDTQYF. The rearrangement uses TRBV6-5 and TRBJ2-3, with TRBD2 as a possible D gene (5 bases). The V end lost 2 bases, the J end lost 1 base, and 10 bases lay between the germline ends. CDR3 size: 15 residues. Germline values: CDR1 MNHEY, CDR2 SVGAGI.